This T cell receptor (beta chain) was retrieved from a study of shared clonotypes between healthy human individuals. The overall study: Every donor yielded three CD4 naive, three CD4 memory, two CD8 naive and one CD8 memory plate.

CD45RO-negative cells were positively selected for CCR7, leaving out terminally differentiated effector memory CD45RA+ cells. The method was immunoSEQ multiplex PCR; TCRdb's version includes in-frame clones alone and lacks a portion of them. The sample lists some 2.1 million clones; just over 90% were seen once. Germline values: CDR1 SGHAT, CDR2 FQNNGV. CDR3 size: 14 residues. Trimming shortened V by 5 bases and J by 3 bases, and 14 bases separated the two germline ends. This chain links TRBV11-2 with TRBJ2-7; possibly TRBD2 for D (5 bases). The sequence was obtained from a man aged 18 to 30 in good health. Some clones in this sample may be carry-over from other donors' samples. Sequenced input: naive CD8+ T cells from PBMCs. CDR3 residues: CASSPPGNHYEQYF. The CDR3 DNA reads TGTGCCAGCAGCCCGCCCGGGAATCACTACGAGCAGTACTTC. Combining the CDR3 with reference TRBV11-2 and TRBJ2-7 gives the whole variable domain EAGVAQSPRYKIIEKRQSVAFWCNPISGHATLYWYQQILGQGPKLLIQFQNNGVVDDSQLPKDRFSAERLKGVDSTLKIQPAKLEDSAVYLCASSPPGNHYEQYFGPGTRLTVT.